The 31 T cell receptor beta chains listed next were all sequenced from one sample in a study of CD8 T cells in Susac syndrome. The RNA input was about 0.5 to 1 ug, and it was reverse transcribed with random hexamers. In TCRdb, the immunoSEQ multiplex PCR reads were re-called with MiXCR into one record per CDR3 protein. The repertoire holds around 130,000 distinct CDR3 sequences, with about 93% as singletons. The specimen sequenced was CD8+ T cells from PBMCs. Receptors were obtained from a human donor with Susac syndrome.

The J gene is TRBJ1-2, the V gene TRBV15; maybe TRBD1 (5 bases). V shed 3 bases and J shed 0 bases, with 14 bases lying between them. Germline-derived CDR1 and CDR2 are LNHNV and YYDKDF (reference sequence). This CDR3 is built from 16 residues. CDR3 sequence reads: CATSSRVRLANYGYTF. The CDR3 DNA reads TGTGCCACCAGCAGCAGGGTGCGGCTAGCTAACTATGGCTACACCTTC.

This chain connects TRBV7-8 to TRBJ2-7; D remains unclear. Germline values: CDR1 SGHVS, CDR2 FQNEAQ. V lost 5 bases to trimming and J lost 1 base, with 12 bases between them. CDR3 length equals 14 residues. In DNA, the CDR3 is TGTGCCAGCAGCCCCTACGACCGATCCTACGAGCAGTACTTC. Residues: CASSPYDRSYEQYF.

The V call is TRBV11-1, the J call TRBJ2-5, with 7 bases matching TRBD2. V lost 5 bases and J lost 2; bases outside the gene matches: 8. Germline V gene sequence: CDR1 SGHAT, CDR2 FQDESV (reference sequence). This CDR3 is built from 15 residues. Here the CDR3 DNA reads TGTGCCAGCAGCGCCACGGGGGGACTACAAGAGACCCAGTACTTC. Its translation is CASSATGGLQETQYF.

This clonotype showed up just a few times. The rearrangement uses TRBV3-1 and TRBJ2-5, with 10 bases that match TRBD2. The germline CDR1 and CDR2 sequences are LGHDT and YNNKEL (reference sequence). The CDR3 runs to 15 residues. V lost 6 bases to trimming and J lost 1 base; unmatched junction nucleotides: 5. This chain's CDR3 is CASSGLAGGQETQYF. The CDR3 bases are TGTGCCAGCAGTGGTTTAGCGGGGGGCCAAGAGACCCAGTACTTC.

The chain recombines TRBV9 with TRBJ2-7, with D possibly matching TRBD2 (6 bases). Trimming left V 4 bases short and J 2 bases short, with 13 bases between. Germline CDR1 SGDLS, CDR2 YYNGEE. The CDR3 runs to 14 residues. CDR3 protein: CASSTRDATYEQYF. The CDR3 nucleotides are TGTGCCAGCAGCACGCGGGACGCCACCTACGAGCAGTACTTC.

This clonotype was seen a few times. CDR3: CASSQGLGNTGELFF. The DNA for the CDR3 is TGCGCCAGCAGCCAGGGACTAGGTAACACCGGGGAGCTGTTTTTT. The chain is built from TRBV4-1 and TRBJ2-2, with TRBD2 matching over 8 bases. The CDR3 is 15 amino acids. With 3 bases clipped from V and 2 bases from J, the junction kept 2 bases outside the gene matches. Germline loops: CDR1 MGHRA, CDR2 YSYEKL.

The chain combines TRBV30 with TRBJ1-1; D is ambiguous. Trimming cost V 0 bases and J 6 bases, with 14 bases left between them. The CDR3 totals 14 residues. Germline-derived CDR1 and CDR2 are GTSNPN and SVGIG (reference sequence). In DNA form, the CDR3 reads TGTGCCTGGAGTGTACGAAGGGAAGTCCCTGAAGCTTTCTTT. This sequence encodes CAWSVRREVPEAFF.

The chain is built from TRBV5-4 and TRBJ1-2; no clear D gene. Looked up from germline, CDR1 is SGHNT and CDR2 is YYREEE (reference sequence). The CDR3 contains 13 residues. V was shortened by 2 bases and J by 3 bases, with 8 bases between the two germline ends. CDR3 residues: CASSFERYYGYTF. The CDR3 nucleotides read TGTGCCAGCAGCTTCGAGCGTTACTATGGCTACACCTTC.

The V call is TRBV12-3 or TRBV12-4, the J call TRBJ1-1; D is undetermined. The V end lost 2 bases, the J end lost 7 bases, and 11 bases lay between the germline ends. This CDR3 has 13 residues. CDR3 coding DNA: TGTGCCAGCAGTTTACCGTCCGGTTTTGAAGCTTTCTTT. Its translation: CASSLPSGFEAFF.

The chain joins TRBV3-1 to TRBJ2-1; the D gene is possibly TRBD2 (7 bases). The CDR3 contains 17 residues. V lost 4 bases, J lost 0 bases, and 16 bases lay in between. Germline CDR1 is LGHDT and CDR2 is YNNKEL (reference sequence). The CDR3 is CASSPGLGGGSYNEQFF. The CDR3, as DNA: TGTGCCAGCAGCCCGGGACTGGGAGGGGGCTCCTACAATGAGCAGTTCTTC.

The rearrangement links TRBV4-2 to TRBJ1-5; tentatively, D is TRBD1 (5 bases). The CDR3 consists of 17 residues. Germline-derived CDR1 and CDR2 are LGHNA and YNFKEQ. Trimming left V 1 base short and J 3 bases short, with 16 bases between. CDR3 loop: CASSQVGQGGPNQPQHF. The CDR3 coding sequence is TGTGCCAGCAGCCAAGTCGGTCAGGGTGGTCCCAATCAGCCCCAGCATTTT.

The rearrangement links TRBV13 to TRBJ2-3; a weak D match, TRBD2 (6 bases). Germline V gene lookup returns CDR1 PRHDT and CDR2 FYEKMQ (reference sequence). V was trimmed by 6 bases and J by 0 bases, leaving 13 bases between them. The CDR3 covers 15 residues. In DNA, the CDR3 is TGTGCCAGCAGTCCGGGGGAAACTAGCACAGATACGCAGTATTTT. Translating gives CASSPGETSTDTQYF.

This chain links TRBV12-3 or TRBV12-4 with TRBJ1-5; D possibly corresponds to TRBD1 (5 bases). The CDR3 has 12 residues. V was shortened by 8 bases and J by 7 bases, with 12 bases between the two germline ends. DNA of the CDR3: TGTGCCAGCGCTTGGGGGGACCAGCCCCAGCATTTT. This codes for CASAWGDQPQHF.

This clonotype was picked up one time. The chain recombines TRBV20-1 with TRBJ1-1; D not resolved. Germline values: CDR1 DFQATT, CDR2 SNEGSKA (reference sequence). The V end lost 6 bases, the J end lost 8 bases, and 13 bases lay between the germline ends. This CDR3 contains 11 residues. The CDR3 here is CSADQVPEAFF. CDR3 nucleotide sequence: TGCAGTGCGGATCAGGTGCCCGAAGCTTTCTTT.

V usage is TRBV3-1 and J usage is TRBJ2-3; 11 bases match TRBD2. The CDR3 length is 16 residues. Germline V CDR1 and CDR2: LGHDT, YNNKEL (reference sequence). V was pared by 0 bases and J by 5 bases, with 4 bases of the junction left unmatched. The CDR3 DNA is TGTGCCAGCAGCCAAGATAAAGGACTAGCGGGAGATACGCAGTATTTT. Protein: CASSQDKGLAGDTQYF.

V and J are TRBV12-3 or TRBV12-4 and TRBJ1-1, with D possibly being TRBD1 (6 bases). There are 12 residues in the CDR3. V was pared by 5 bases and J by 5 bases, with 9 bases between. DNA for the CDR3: TGTGCCAGCAGTCCACAGGGAACTGAAGCTTTCTTT. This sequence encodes CASSPQGTEAFF.

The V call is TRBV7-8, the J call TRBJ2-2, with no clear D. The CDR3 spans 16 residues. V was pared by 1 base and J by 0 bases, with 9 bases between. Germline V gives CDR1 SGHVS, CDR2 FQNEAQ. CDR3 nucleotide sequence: TGTGCCAGCAGCTTAGGAATTACTCCGAACACCGGGGAGCTGTTTTTT. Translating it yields CASSLGITPNTGELFF.

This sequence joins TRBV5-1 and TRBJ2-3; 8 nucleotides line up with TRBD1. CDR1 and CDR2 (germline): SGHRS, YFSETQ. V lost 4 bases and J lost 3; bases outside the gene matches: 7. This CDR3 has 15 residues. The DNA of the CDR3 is TGCGCCAGCAGCCCGGCGGGACAGGTGACAGATACGCAGTATTTT. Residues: CASSPAGQVTDTQYF.

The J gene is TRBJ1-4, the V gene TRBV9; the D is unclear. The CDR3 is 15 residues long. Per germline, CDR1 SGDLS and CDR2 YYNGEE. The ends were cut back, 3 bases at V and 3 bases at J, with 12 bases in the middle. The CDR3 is CASSAYRTSNEKLFF. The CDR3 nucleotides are TGTGCCAGCAGCGCGTACCGAACTTCTAATGAAAAACTGTTTTTT.

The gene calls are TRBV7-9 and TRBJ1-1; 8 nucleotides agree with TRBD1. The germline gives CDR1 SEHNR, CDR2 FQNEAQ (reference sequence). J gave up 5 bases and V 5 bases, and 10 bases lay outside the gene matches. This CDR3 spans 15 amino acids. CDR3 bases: TGTGCCAGCAGCCATCTGCAGGGGGCTTGGACTGAAGCTTTCTTT. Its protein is CASSHLQGAWTEAFF.

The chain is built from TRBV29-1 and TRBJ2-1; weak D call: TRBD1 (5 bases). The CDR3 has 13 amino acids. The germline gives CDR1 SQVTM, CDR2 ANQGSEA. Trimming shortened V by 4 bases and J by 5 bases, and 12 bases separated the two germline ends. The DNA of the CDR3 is TGCAGCGTTGGTGCTAGGGGAAACAATGAGCAGTTCTTC. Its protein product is CSVGARGNNEQFF.

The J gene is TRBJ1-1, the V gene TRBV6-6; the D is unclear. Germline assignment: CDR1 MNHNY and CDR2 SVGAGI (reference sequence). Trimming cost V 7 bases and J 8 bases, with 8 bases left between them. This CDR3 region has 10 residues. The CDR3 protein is CASTQSEAFF. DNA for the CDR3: TGTGCCAGCACTCAGAGCGAAGCTTTCTTT.

CDR3 region: CATSSGDGGQGELFF. CDR3 nucleotides: TGTGCCACCAGCAGTGGGGACGGAGGGCAAGGGGAGCTGTTTTTT. The J gene is TRBJ2-2, the V gene TRBV15; possibly TRBD2 for D (6 bases). V shed 3 bases and J shed 8 bases, with 16 bases lying between them. Per germline, CDR1 LNHNV and CDR2 YYDKDF (reference sequence). The CDR3 contains 15 residues.

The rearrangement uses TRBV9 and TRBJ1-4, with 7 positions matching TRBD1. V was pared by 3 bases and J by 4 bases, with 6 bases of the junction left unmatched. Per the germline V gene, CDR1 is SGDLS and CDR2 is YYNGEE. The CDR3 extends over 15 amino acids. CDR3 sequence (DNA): TGTGCCAGCAGCGGCGGACAGGAGAATAATGAAAAACTGTTTTTT. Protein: CASSGGQENNEKLFF.

The CDR3 nucleotides are TGTGCCACCAGCCTTACGCCGGACCAGACCGCCTACGAGCAGTACTTC. Its translation is CATSLTPDQTAYEQYF. J is TRBJ2-7 and V is TRBV15; D is unresolved. This CDR3 is built from 16 residues. The V gene lost 5 bases and the J gene lost 2 bases, with 19 bases spanning the gap. CDR1 is LNHNV and CDR2 is YYDKDF in the germline V gene (reference sequence).

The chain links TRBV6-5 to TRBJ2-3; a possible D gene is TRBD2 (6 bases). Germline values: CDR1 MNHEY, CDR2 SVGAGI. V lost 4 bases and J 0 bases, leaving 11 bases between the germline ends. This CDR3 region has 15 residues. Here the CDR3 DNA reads TGTGCCAGCAGTTTACCGGGGGAAAGCACAGATACGCAGTATTTT. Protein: CASSLPGESTDTQYF.

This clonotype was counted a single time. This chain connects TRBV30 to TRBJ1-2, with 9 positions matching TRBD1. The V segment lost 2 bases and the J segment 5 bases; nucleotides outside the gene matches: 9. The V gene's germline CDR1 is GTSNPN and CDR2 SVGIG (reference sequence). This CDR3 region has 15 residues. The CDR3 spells CAWSSTGTGLYGYTF. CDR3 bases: TGTGCCTGGAGTTCAACCGGGACAGGGCTTTATGGCTACACCTTC.

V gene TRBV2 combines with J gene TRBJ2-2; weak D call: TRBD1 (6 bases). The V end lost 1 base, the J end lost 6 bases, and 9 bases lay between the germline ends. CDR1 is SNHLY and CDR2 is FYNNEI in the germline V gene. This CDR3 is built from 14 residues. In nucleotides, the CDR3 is TGTGCCAGCAGTGAAGAGAACAGGGCCGGGGAGCTGTTTTTT. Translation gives CASSEENRAGELFF.

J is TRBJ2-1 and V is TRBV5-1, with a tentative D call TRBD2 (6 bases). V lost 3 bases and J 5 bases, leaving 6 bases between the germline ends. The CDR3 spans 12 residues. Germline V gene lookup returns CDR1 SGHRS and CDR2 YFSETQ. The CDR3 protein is CASSWTNNEQFF. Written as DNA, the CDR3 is TGCGCCAGCAGCTGGACTAACAATGAGCAGTTCTTC.

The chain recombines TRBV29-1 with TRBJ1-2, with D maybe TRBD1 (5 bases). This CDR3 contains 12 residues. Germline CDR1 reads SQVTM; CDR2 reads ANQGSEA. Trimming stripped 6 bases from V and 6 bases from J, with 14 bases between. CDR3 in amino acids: CSVRDRWDGYTF. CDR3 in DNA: TGCAGCGTCCGAGACAGATGGGATGGCTACACCTTC.

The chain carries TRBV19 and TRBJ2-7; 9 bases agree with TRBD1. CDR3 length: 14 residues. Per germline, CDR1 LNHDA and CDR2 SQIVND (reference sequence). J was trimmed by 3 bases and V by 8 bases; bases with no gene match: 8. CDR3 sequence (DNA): TGTGCCAGTCGTCCCGGGACAGGGAACTACGAGCAGTACTTC. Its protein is CASRPGTGNYEQYF.